The 12 T cell receptor beta chains in this list originate from one sample, sequenced in a study of T cells after yellow fever vaccination. TCRdb processed the 5' RACE reads anew with MiXCR; each CDR3 protein has one entry. The sample has under 50,000 distinct CDR3 sequences, 5% to 8% seen once. The sample in question was PBMCs, either bulk or a sorted T-cell subset (CD4+, CD8+, memory, or dextramer-sorted; not recorded which), obtained 45 days after the yellow fever booster vaccination. These TCRs come from a man aged 25-40 years who received the YFV17D yellow fever vaccine.

This clonotype was observed at least ten times. The rearrangement links TRBV5-1 to TRBJ2-2; tentative D call: TRBD1 (6 bases). V was clipped by 2 bases and J by 10 bases, with 15 bases between them. The germline gives CDR1 SGHRS, CDR2 YFSETQ. CDR3 length: 14 amino acids. Written as DNA, the CDR3 is TGCGCCAGCAGCTTTCGGGACATCCGGACGGAGCTGTTTTTT. Translated, it gives CASSFRDIRTELFF.

Points on this clonotype: A read error may be the cause here, since a much bigger clone is one base away. V gene TRBV24-1 combines with J gene TRBJ2-5; TRBD2 might be the D (6 bases). The CDR3 has 15 amino acids. Germline CDR1 and CDR2: KGHDR and SFDVKD. The CDR3 DNA sequence: TGTGCCACCAGTGATTTGCAAATCACGGGAGAGACCCAGAACTTC. Residues: CATSDLQITGETQNF.

In this sample, this clonotype turned up a few times. The chain couples TRBV19 to TRBJ2-4, with D maybe TRBD1 (5 bases). This CDR3 is built from 15 residues. Germline lookup yields CDR1 LNHDA and CDR2 SQIVND (reference sequence). Trimming left V 0 bases short and J 3 bases short, with 9 bases between. The CDR3 reads CASSIETGFKNIQYF. CDR3 in DNA: TGTGCCAGTAGTATAGAAACAGGCTTCAAAAACATTCAGTACTTC.

This clonotype turned up a few times. This rearrangement joins TRBV7-3 to TRBJ2-1; 9 positions match TRBD2. This CDR3 has 16 amino acids. CDR1 and CDR2 from the germline V gene are SGHTA and FQGTGA. J lost 0 bases, V lost 5 bases, and 5 bases had no gene match. The CDR3 region is CASSQLAGSSYNEQFF. The CDR3 DNA reads as TGTGCCAGCAGCCAACTAGCGGGTAGCTCCTACAATGAGCAGTTCTTC.

This clonotype was counted ten times or more. The V call is TRBV29-1, the J call TRBJ2-7; D perhaps matches TRBD1 (7 bases). Germline CDR1 SQVTM, CDR2 ANQGSEA. CDR3 length equals 14 residues. The V and J ends lost 3 bases and 1 base respectively, with 13 bases between them. The DNA of the CDR3 is TGCAGCGTTGACGTTTCAGGGGGGTCCTACGAGCAGTACTTC. Translation: CSVDVSGGSYEQYF.

This clonotype has at least ten counts. The genes are TRBV7-2 and TRBJ2-6; 7 nucleotides align to TRBD1. Per germline, CDR1 SGHTA and CDR2 FQGNSA. V trimming: 1 base; J trimming: 3 bases; junction bases outside the gene matches: 3. The CDR3 runs to 16 residues. This CDR3 reads CASSLGGGIGANVLTF. The CDR3 nucleotides read TGTGCCAGCAGCTTAGGAGGGGGCATTGGGGCCAACGTCCTGACTTTC.

There are many counts of this clonotype. The genes are TRBV12-3 or TRBV12-4 and TRBJ1-2; the match to TRBD1 covers 7 bases. V gave up 6 bases and J gave up 7 bases; unmatched junction bases: 8. This CDR3 region has 13 residues. CDR3 DNA sequence: TGTGCCAGCAGCCCACAGGGGAGGAGTGGCTACACCTTC. It translates to CASSPQGRSGYTF.

In this sample, this clonotype turned up a few times. This chain uses TRBV7-9 with TRBJ2-7; D is perhaps TRBD2 (6 bases). The CDR3 is 12 amino acids. Germline CDR1 SEHNR, CDR2 FQNEAQ (reference sequence). The germline V and J ends were trimmed by 5 bases and 6 bases, with 11 bases remaining between them. The CDR3 region has the DNA TGTGCCAGCAGCGGCGGGGCGGGCGAGCAGTACTTC. Translated: CASSGGAGEQYF.

This clonotype has just a few counts. This sequence joins TRBV27 and TRBJ2-3; D tentatively fits TRBD1 or TRBD2 (7 bases each). V lost 5 bases to trimming and J lost 6 bases, with 21 bases between them. The CDR3 runs 16 residues. Germline assignment: CDR1 MNHEY and CDR2 SMNVEV (reference sequence). This CDR3 reads CASSPPGGGAWDTQYF. The CDR3 DNA sequence: TGTGCCAGCAGTCCCCCAGGGGGGGGGGCGTGGGATACGCAGTATTTT.

The chain uses TRBV5-4 and TRBJ2-5; unclear D gene. Germline V lookup: CDR1 SGHNT, CDR2 YYREEE (reference sequence). Trimming left V 0 bases short and J 2 bases short, with 2 bases between. The CDR3 covers 12 residues. CDR3 in amino acids: CASSLEQETQYF. CDR3 sequence (DNA): TGTGCCAGCAGCTTGGAGCAAGAGACCCAGTACTTC.

This clonotype was seen a handful of times. The chain recombines TRBV12-3 or TRBV12-4 with TRBJ1-1, with D perhaps TRBD1 (5 bases). The CDR3 loop spans 13 amino acids. The V end was cut by 7 bases, the J end by 6 bases, with 15 bases between. DNA of the CDR3: TGTGCCAGCACGTCCAGGGTGGTTCCTGAAGCTTTCTTT. This translates into CASTSRVVPEAFF.

There are many counts of this clonotype. The chain has TRBV3-1 and TRBJ2-3; tentatively, D is TRBD2 (6 bases). This CDR3 is 19 amino acids long. V was cut by 2 bases and J by 6 bases, with 27 bases left in between. Germline V lookup: CDR1 LGHDT, CDR2 YNNKEL (reference sequence). In DNA form, the CDR3 reads TGTGCCAGCAGCCAAAGACTGAGCCAGGGACTCTTATCGGCTGATACGCAGTATTTT. It translates to CASSQRLSQGLLSADTQYF.